This T cell receptor (beta chain) comes out of a study of cytomegalovirus exposure and HLA in healthy donors. Nominally healthy donors provided the samples, though records likely missed some immune exposures. Details on this clone: The antigen is not known.

13 Jbeta primers and 60 Vbeta primers were used for the PCR. Original processing methods: The count from a later analysis was 60 million to 85 million unique TCR beta chains, some 12 million of them shared. Sequencing used immunoSEQ multiplex PCR; TCRdb keeps in-frame clones, though not all of them. V and J calls plus clone size are reproduced from that table; the DNA served to infer D and trimming. This table holds about 140,000 clones. Findings and caveats of the study: Based on reports, TCR beta sequences accurately predicted HLA-A and HLA-B alleles for most subjects. Listed as cytomegalovirus-associated were 150 or so TCR beta chains.

The sample consisted of PBMCs. The source of this sequence is a male donor in good health and CMV-seronegative.

The CDR3 is CASSLTGVDQPQHF. CDR3 bases: TGCGCCAGCAGCCTGACAGGGGTGGACCAGCCCCAGCATTTT. The chain couples TRBV5-1 to TRBJ1-5; 8 bases map to TRBD1. This CDR3 has 14 residues. CDR1 is SGHRS and CDR2 is YFSETQ in the germline V gene. The ends lost 4 bases at V and 7 bases at J; junction bases unmatched: 7.